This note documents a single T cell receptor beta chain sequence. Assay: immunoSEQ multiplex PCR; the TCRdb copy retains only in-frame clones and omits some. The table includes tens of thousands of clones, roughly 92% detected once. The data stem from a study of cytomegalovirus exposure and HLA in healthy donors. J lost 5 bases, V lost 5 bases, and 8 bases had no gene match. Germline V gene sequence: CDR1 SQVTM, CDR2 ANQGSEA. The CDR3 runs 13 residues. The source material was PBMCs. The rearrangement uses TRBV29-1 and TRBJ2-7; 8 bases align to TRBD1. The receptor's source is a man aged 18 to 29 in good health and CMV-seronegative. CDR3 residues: CSVSGQGLDEQYF. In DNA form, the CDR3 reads TGCAGCGTTAGTGGACAGGGCCTCGACGAGCAGTACTTC.